The 27 T cell receptor beta chains given below trace back to one sample, sequenced in a study of blood T cell repertoires in COVID-19. Libraries were prepared by immunoSEQ multiplex PCR; TCRdb keeps only in-frame clonotypes and omits some of them. In the table there are about 170,000 clones, 85% to 90% of which are singletons. The sample taken for sequencing was peripheral blood. The receptors here all came from a woman of 80 years or more with COVID-19, enrolled during active disease.

The CDR3 DNA follows: TGTGCCAGCACCCCCGGGACAGGGGTCTATGGCTACACCTTC. It is translated as CASTPGTGVYGYTF. The rearrangement uses TRBV28 and TRBJ1-2, with 10 bases lining up with TRBD1. The CDR3 is 14 amino acids. The germline V gene has CDR1 MDHEN and CDR2 SYDVKM. Trimming took 7 bases from V and 4 from J; bases not matched to a gene: 6.

This clone was recorded only once. The chain uses TRBV5-5 and TRBJ1-5; D unresolved. The CDR3 is 13 amino acids. In germline, CDR1 is SGHKS, CDR2 YYEKEE (reference sequence). V was pared by 0 bases and J by 2 bases, with 3 bases between. CDR3 DNA sequence: TGTGCCAGCAGCTTGGTAGGCAATCAGCCCCAGCATTTT. Its protein is CASSLVGNQPQHF.

This clone was detected once. This chain connects TRBV2 to TRBJ2-1; TRBD2 might be the D (6 bases). V was cut by 6 bases and J by 5 bases, with 11 bases left in between. This CDR3 has 13 residues. Germline CDR1 and CDR2: SNHLY and FYNNEI. The CDR3 DNA reads as TGTGCCAGCAGGGGACTCGACCACAATGAGCAGTTCTTC. Its translation: CASRGLDHNEQFF.

The chain couples TRBV6-2 or TRBV6-3 to TRBJ2-5; TRBD1 matches at 7 bases. V shed 5 bases, J shed 4 bases, and the junction held 4 bases outside the gene matches. Germline V gene data show CDR1 as MNHEY and CDR2 as SVGEGT. CDR3 length: 13 residues. The DNA of the CDR3 is TGTGCCAGCAGTCCCGACAGGGCAGAGACCCAGTACTTC. Its translation: CASSPDRAETQYF.

The V call is TRBV14, the J call TRBJ2-1, with 14 bases identical to TRBD2. Germline V gives CDR1 SGHDN, CDR2 FVKESK. The CDR3 has 16 amino acids. Trimming removed 2 bases from V and 6 bases from J; junction bases left unmatched: 3. In nucleotides, the CDR3 is TGTGCCAGCAGCCAATTGGGACTAGCGGGAGTCAATGAGCAGTTCTTC. This codes for CASSQLGLAGVNEQFF.

In its sample, this clone was seen once. The chain uses TRBV28 and TRBJ1-5; D might be TRBD1 (6 bases). The ends were cut back, 11 bases at V and 2 bases at J, with 19 bases in the middle. CDR1 and CDR2 from the germline V gene are MDHEN and SYDVKM. The CDR3 totals 15 residues. DNA for the CDR3: TGTGCCTTAAAGAGAATACAGGGAGGCAATCAGCCCCAGCATTTT. It codes for CALKRIQGGNQPQHF.

The chain is built from TRBV10-3 and TRBJ1-1; 7 bases line up with TRBD1. V shed 6 bases, J shed 0 bases, and the junction held 4 bases outside the gene matches. Germline V gene sequence: CDR1 ENHRY, CDR2 SYGVKD. This CDR3 is 14 amino acids long. CDR3 sequence reads: CAIRGTEMNTEAFF. The CDR3 nucleotides are TGTGCCATCAGGGGGACAGAGATGAACACTGAAGCTTTCTTT.

The chain uses TRBV7-9 and TRBJ1-1; TRBD1 is a possible D gene (6 bases). The germline V gene has CDR1 SEHNR and CDR2 FQNEAQ (reference sequence). The V end was cut by 7 bases, the J end by 9 bases, with 18 bases between. CDR3 size: 13 residues. The CDR3 region has the DNA TGTGCCAGCAACAGGGCGGAGGACCCAAAAGCTTTCTTT. Translated: CASNRAEDPKAFF.

The rearrangement links TRBV3-1 (or the pseudogene TRBV3-2) to TRBJ2-7; a possible D gene is TRBD2 (6 bases). CDR3 length equals 13 residues. Germline V gives CDR1 LGHDT, CDR2 YNNKEL (reference sequence). V was clipped by 3 bases and J by 4 bases, with 10 bases between them. In DNA form, the CDR3 reads TGTGCCAGCAGCCAGGTGACTAGTTACGAGCAGTACTTC. It yields the protein CASSQVTSYEQYF.

The rearrangement links TRBV9 to TRBJ2-1; 12 nucleotides line up with TRBD2. Germline V gene lookup returns CDR1 SGDLS and CDR2 YYNGEE. The CDR3 is made up of 14 amino acids. The ends lost 0 bases at V and 15 bases at J; junction bases unmatched: 7. CDR3 coding DNA: TGTGCCAGCAGCGTAGAGAGACTAGCGGGAGTGCTGTTCTTC. This gives the protein CASSVERLAGVLFF. The full variable domain, with the rest looked up from reference TRBV9 and TRBJ2-1, is DSGVTQTPKHLITATGQRVTLRCSPRSGDLSVYWYQQSLDQGLQFLIQYYNGEERAKGNILERFSAQQFPDLHSELNLSSLELGDSALYFCASSVERLAGVLFFGPGTRLTVL.

This clone has just one count. This CDR3 is also generated by other DNA sequences in the sample. The chain uses TRBV5-1 and TRBJ1-3, with a possible D match to TRBD1 (5 bases). V lost 0 bases and J lost 3, with 7 bases in between. CDR3 length: 14 residues. Germline CDR1 and CDR2: SGHRS and YFSETQ. The CDR3 region is CASSLAGYGNTIYF. CDR3 DNA sequence: TGCGCCAGCAGCTTGGCAGGGTATGGAAACACCATATATTTT. Variable domain in full (rest from reference TRBV5-1 and TRBJ1-3): KAGVTQTPRYLIKTRGQQVTLSCSPISGHRSVSWYQQTPGQGLQFLFEYFSETQRNKGNFPGRFSGRQFSNSRSEMNVSTLELGDSALYLCASSLAGYGNTIYFGEGSWLTVV.

As for this clone: A read error may produce the germline difference seen at one junction end. The genes are TRBV7-3 and TRBJ2-7; 16 nucleotides line up with TRBD2. Germline CDR1 is SGHTA and CDR2 is FQGTGA. The CDR3 consists of 15 residues. CDR3 DNA: TGTGCCAGCAGCGCAACCGGGACTAGCGGGAGGGCCATGGCATTC. It encodes CASSATGTSGRAMAF.

Notes on this clone: A read error may produce the germline difference seen at one junction end. V gene TRBV2 combines with J gene TRBJ1-5; D unresolved. This CDR3 is 13 amino acids long. Germline V CDR1 and CDR2: SNHLY, FYNNEI. The CDR3 reads CASSEGLNQPQHF. The DNA of the CDR3 is TGTGCCAGCAGCGAAGGACTGAATCAGCCCCAGCATTTT.

This rearrangement joins TRBV11-1 to TRBJ1-3; 8 bases line up with TRBD1. With V trimmed by 5 bases and J by 0 bases, 3 bases remained unmatched. The CDR3 covers 15 residues. Germline values: CDR1 SGHAT, CDR2 FQDESV (reference sequence). The CDR3 nucleotides read TGTGCCAGCAGCCTGGACAGGGTCTCTGGAAACACCATATATTTT. As protein: CASSLDRVSGNTIYF.

The gene calls are TRBV6-5 and TRBJ2-1; 12 positions agree with TRBD2. V lost 4 bases to trimming and J lost 6 bases; unmatched junction nucleotides: 4. The CDR3 is 15 amino acids. Germline V gene data show CDR1 as MNHEY and CDR2 as SVGAGI. As DNA, the CDR3 is TGTGCCAGCAGTTTAGGACTAGCGGGAACCAATGAGCAGTTCTTC. This translates into CASSLGLAGTNEQFF.

The chain links TRBV6-5 to TRBJ2-2; 9 bases are a match to TRBD1. Germline V lookup: CDR1 MNHEY, CDR2 SVGAGI. This CDR3 is built from 14 residues. Losses at the gene ends were 6 bases for V and 7 bases for J; bases not matched to a gene: 6. The CDR3 DNA reads TGTGCCAGCAGGGGACAGGGAAGTCTCGGGGAGCTGTTTTTT. Its protein product is CASRGQGSLGELFF.

As concerns this clone: At the DNA level, this CDR3 is encoded by other sequences in the same sample as well. The V gene is TRBV28, the J gene TRBJ1-1; D gene uncertain. This CDR3 spans 13 amino acids. Trimming left V 2 bases short and J 1 base short, with 5 bases between. The germline V gene encodes CDR1 MDHEN and CDR2 SYDVKM. The CDR3 DNA follows: TGTGCCAGCAGTTTACTAGGGAACACTGAAGCTTTCTTT. It codes for CASSLLGNTEAFF.

The chain employs TRBV28 and TRBJ1-4; D is unresolved. Per the germline V gene, CDR1 is MDHEN and CDR2 is SYDVKM. Trimming removed 6 bases at V and 2 bases at J, with 4 bases between. This CDR3 is 12 amino acids long. The CDR3 loop reads CASRATNEKLFF. The DNA of the CDR3 is TGTGCCAGCAGGGCCACTAATGAAAAACTGTTTTTT.

The J gene is TRBJ1-2, the V gene TRBV27; 7 nucleotides align to TRBD1. Germline CDR1 MNHEY, CDR2 SMNVEV (reference sequence). The junction had 7 bases not matched to a gene; V was cut back by 4 bases and J by 8 bases. This CDR3 has 13 residues. The chain's CDR3 is CASSSRQGLGYTF. Written as DNA, the CDR3 is TGTGCCAGCAGTTCCCGACAGGGTTTAGGCTACACCTTC.

This chain links TRBV19 with TRBJ2-2; 7 nucleotides line up with TRBD1. This CDR3 is built from 17 residues. Germline CDR1 reads LNHDA; CDR2 reads SQIVND (reference sequence). The ends lost 1 base at V and 1 base at J; junction bases unmatched: 6. The CDR3 loop is CASSIVGQLWNTGELFF. CDR3 DNA: TGTGCCAGTAGTATAGTGGGACAGCTTTGGAACACCGGGGAGCTGTTTTTT.

The chain carries TRBV11-1 and TRBJ1-6; the match to TRBD1 covers 7 bases. CDR1 and CDR2 (germline): SGHAT, FQDESV (reference sequence). There are 14 residues in the CDR3. V was clipped by 5 bases and J by 8 bases; unmatched bases: 6. Here the CDR3 DNA reads TGTGCCAGCAGCGTTGGGACAGTAGATTCACCCCTCCACTTT. This encodes CASSVGTVDSPLHF.

The chain is built from TRBV7-9 and TRBJ1-3; no clear D gene. The CDR3 is made up of 16 amino acids. V lost 4 bases and J 0 bases, leaving 13 bases between the germline ends. CDR1 and CDR2 from the germline V gene are SEHNR and FQNEAQ (reference sequence). The CDR3 loop reads CASSWGGALSGNTIYF. DNA for the CDR3: TGTGCCAGCAGCTGGGGAGGAGCCCTCTCTGGAAACACCATATATTTT.

The chain combines TRBV28 with TRBJ2-1; 9 positions agree with TRBD2. V was pared by 7 bases and J by 1 base, with 5 bases of the junction left unmatched. The CDR3 is 15 residues long. Per germline, CDR1 MDHEN and CDR2 SYDVKM. The CDR3 region is CASNAGGVSYNEQFF. CDR3 in DNA: TGTGCCAGCAACGCGGGGGGGGTGTCCTACAATGAGCAGTTCTTC.

V and J are TRBV9 and TRBJ2-3; D perhaps matches TRBD1 (5 bases). The CDR3 has 15 amino acids. Per germline, CDR1 SGDLS and CDR2 YYNGEE. Trimming removed 3 bases at V and 1 base at J, with 12 bases between. For the CDR3, the DNA is TGTGCCAGCAGCGCCCAGGGATACCGCACAGATACGCAGTATTTT. Translating it yields CASSAQGYRTDTQYF.

Remarks on this clone: The sample carries other DNA sequences with the same CDR3. This rearrangement joins TRBV9 to TRBJ2-2, with 12 bases identical to TRBD1. Germline CDR1 reads SGDLS; CDR2 reads YYNGEE. The CDR3 is made up of 17 amino acids. V shed 0 bases and J 4 bases; nucleotides not matched to a gene: 4. The CDR3 nucleotides are TGTGCCAGCAGCGTAGGTGGGACAGGGGGCGGCACCGGGGAGCTGTTTTTT. This encodes CASSVGGTGGGTGELFF.

This chain links TRBV5-6 with TRBJ1-4, with 9 positions matching TRBD1. Trimming cost V 4 bases and J 7 bases; bases outside gene matches: 8. The CDR3 consists of 15 residues. Germline V gene data show CDR1 as SGHDT and CDR2 as YYEEEE. DNA for the CDR3: TGTGCCAGCAGCCTGAGGGACAGGGTCACTGAAAAACTGTTTTTT. Translated: CASSLRDRVTEKLFF.

This clone was recorded once. This chain connects TRBV19 to TRBJ2-7, with 9 positions matching TRBD1. The ends lost 4 bases at V and 6 bases at J; junction bases unmatched: 4. Germline CDR1 LNHDA, CDR2 SQIVND (reference sequence). The CDR3 extends over 13 amino acids. CDR3 sequence reads: CASSTRTGAEQYF. CDR3 nucleotides: TGTGCCAGTAGTACCAGGACAGGGGCCGAGCAGTACTTC.